The 23 T cell receptor beta chains below come from one sample, sequenced in a study of shared clonotypes between healthy human individuals. Using immunoSEQ multiplex PCR, the repertoire was profiled, and TCRdb retains in-frame clones only, with some absent. The data contain nearly 750,000 clones, 55% to 75% of them singletons. Specimen: memory CD4+ T cells sorted from blood. Subset: CD45RA-negative fraction. The receptors stem from a woman aged 30 to 39 in good health.

V usage is TRBV27 and J usage is TRBJ1-4; tentative D call: TRBD1 (5 bases). This CDR3 has 15 residues. The germline V gene has CDR1 MNHEY and CDR2 SMNVEV (reference sequence). V dropped 9 bases and J dropped 2 bases, with 16 bases sitting between them. This chain's CDR3 is CASMPGAGTNEKLFF. DNA for the CDR3: TGTGCCAGTATGCCTGGGGCGGGCACTAATGAAAAACTGTTTTTT.

In this sample, this clone turned up once. The chain employs TRBV18 and TRBJ1-1; D gene uncertain. The germline gives CDR1 KGHSH, CDR2 LQKENI. The germline V and J ends were trimmed by 3 bases and 7 bases, with 12 bases remaining between them. The CDR3 extends over 13 amino acids. CDR3 DNA sequence: TGTGCCAGCTCACCCCCAGACGGATTTGAAGCTTTCTTT. It yields the protein CASSPPDGFEAFF.

The genes are TRBV12-5 and TRBJ2-1; no clear D. Germline V gene data show CDR1 as LGHNT and CDR2 as FRNRAP. The V gene lost 0 bases and the J gene lost 1 base, with 13 bases spanning the gap. The CDR3 loop spans 17 amino acids. The CDR3 is CASGLVLDRLSYNEQFF. CDR3 nucleotide sequence: TGTGCTAGTGGTTTGGTACTTGACCGATTATCCTACAATGAGCAGTTCTTC.

This chain connects TRBV5-1 to TRBJ2-5; tentatively, D is TRBD2 (6 bases). Trimming removed 3 bases at V and 5 bases at J, with 11 bases between. There are 13 residues in the CDR3. CDR1 is SGHRS and CDR2 is YFSETQ in the germline V gene. The CDR3 sequence: CASSSPGGETQYF. The CDR3 nucleotides read TGCGCCAGCAGCTCTCCTGGGGGGGAGACCCAGTACTTC.

The rearrangement uses TRBV2 and TRBJ2-1; the D gene is possibly TRBD2 (6 bases). Germline V CDR1 and CDR2: SNHLY, FYNNEI. The V and J ends lost 9 bases and 8 bases respectively, with 23 bases between them. The CDR3 extends over 15 amino acids. The CDR3 coding sequence is TGTGCCAGAACGGAGCGGGTAGTGGGGGACGATGAGCAGTTCTTC. Its protein product is CARTERVVGDDEQFF. Full variable domain (outside the CDR3, taken from reference TRBV2 and TRBJ2-1): EPEVTQTPSHQVTQMGQEVILRCVPISNHLYFYWYRQILGQKVEFLVSFYNNEISEKSEIFDDQFSVERPDGSNFTLKIRSTKLEDSAMYFCARTERVVGDDEQFFGPGTRLTVL.

This chain uses TRBV2 with TRBJ1-1, with 8 bases fitting TRBD1. Trimming took 7 bases from V and 0 from J; bases not matched to a gene: 4. This CDR3 spans 14 amino acids. Per germline, CDR1 SNHLY and CDR2 FYNNEI. This CDR3 reads CASNIQGVNTEAFF. CDR3 coding DNA: TGTGCCAGCAATATACAGGGGGTGAACACTGAAGCTTTCTTT.

The sample holds a few counts of this clone. CDR3 bases: TGTGCCAGCAGCCGAGTTTCCTACTCCGGGACATCCTTTTCTGAAGCTTTCTTT. It specifies CASSRVSYSGTSFSEAFF. The chain employs TRBV7-2 and TRBJ1-1; D possibly corresponds to TRBD1 (6 bases). Trimming stripped 5 bases from V and 6 bases from J, with 28 bases between. The germline V gene has CDR1 SGHTA and CDR2 FQGNSA. The CDR3 is made up of 18 amino acids. The full variable domain, rest sourced from reference TRBV7-2 and TRBJ1-1, is GAGVSQSPSNKVTEKGKDVELRCDPISGHTALYWYRQSLGQGLEFLIYFQGNSAPDKSGLPSDRFSAERTGGSVSTLTIQRTQQEDSAVYLCASSRVSYSGTSFSEAFFGQGTRLTVV.

The chain employs TRBV5-1 and TRBJ2-1, with 9 bases lining up with TRBD2. The CDR3 sequence is 15 residues long. The trim removed 4 bases at V and 8 bases at J, leaving 10 bases unmatched. Per germline, CDR1 SGHRS and CDR2 YFSETQ. In DNA form, the CDR3 reads TGCGCCAGCAGCCCCGCGGCGGGAGGGGGCGATGAGCAGTTCTTC. Translation: CASSPAAGGGDEQFF.

The chain has TRBV7-2 and TRBJ2-3; TRBD2 matches at 7 bases. Per germline, CDR1 SGHTA and CDR2 FQGNSA. The CDR3 has 16 residues. With 3 bases clipped from V and 6 bases from J, the junction kept 12 bases outside the gene matches. CDR3 amino acids: CASSFRSGKGGDTQYF. The CDR3 bases are TGTGCCAGCAGCTTCCGGAGCGGGAAAGGCGGGGATACGCAGTATTTT.

The chain links TRBV2 to TRBJ1-3; the D gene is possibly TRBD1 (6 bases). The V gene's germline CDR1 is SNHLY and CDR2 FYNNEI. CDR3 length: 11 residues. Trimming took off 10 bases at V and 4 bases at J, with 8 bases between the two ends. CDR3 sequence reads: CAIGQGNTIYF. The CDR3 nucleotides read TGTGCCATAGGACAGGGAAACACCATATATTTT.

The chain has TRBV7-9 and TRBJ2-7; D is unresolved. Trimming cost V 5 bases and J 5 bases, with 16 bases left between them. CDR3 size: 14 residues. CDR1 is SEHNR, CDR2 FQNEAQ, per germline (reference sequence). CDR3 nucleotide sequence: TGTGCCAGCAGCCCCGGTCCGAGCCGCGACGAGCAGTACTTC. It yields the protein CASSPGPSRDEQYF.

The chain recombines TRBV9 with TRBJ1-2, with D possibly being TRBD1 (5 bases). The CDR3 is 13 residues long. Trimming took 5 bases from V and 2 from J, leaving 10 bases between them. The V gene's germline CDR1 is SGDLS and CDR2 YYNGEE. CDR3 coding DNA: TGTGCCAGCAGTGGACGGGGGAACTATGGCTACACCTTC. It encodes CASSGRGNYGYTF.

The chain recombines TRBV27 with TRBJ2-7, with a weak D call TRBD2 (6 bases). The CDR3 loop spans 14 amino acids. V dropped 8 bases and J dropped 3 bases, with 17 bases sitting between them. CDR1 MNHEY and CDR2 SMNVEV come from the germline V gene (reference sequence). CDR3 region: CASRMRGVLYEQYF. The CDR3 region has the DNA TGTGCCAGCCGAATGCGCGGGGTACTCTACGAGCAGTACTTC.

V is TRBV23-1 and J is TRBJ2-5; 9 bases map to TRBD1. TRBV23-1 is flagged as an ORF with uncertain function. CDR3 size: 18 residues. The junction had 15 bases not matched to a gene; V was cut back by 4 bases and J by 3 bases. CDR3 nucleotide sequence: TGCGCCAGCAGTCGACCAATCCCAACAAGGACAGGGGAAGAGACCCAGTACTTC. Its translation is CASSRPIPTRTGEETQYF.

The chain has TRBV10-3 and TRBJ2-7; 7 bases match TRBD1. The germline gives CDR1 ENHRY, CDR2 SYGVKD. With V trimmed by 0 bases and J by 5 bases, 7 bases remained unmatched. CDR3 length equals 15 residues. The CDR3 nucleotides read TGTGCCATCAGTGAGTCGAAGGGGGCAGGCGACGAGCAGTACTTC. Its protein product is CAISESKGAGDEQYF.

This chain uses TRBV27 with TRBJ2-7; 10 bases agree with TRBD1. This CDR3 contains 14 residues. Losses at the gene ends were 5 bases for V and 4 bases for J; bases not matched to a gene: 5. Per the germline V gene, CDR1 is MNHEY and CDR2 is SMNVEV (reference sequence). The CDR3 DNA follows: TGTGCCAGCAGTCCGGGACAGGGGTTATACGAGCAGTACTTC. Residues: CASSPGQGLYEQYF.

The V call is TRBV28, the J call TRBJ1-1, with a weak D call TRBD1 (5 bases). In germline, CDR1 is MDHEN, CDR2 SYDVKM. This CDR3 is built from 15 residues. Trimming removed 6 bases from V and 1 base from J, with 15 bases in between. The CDR3 nucleotides are TGTGCCAGCAGACCCGAAGGGGTTCGGAACACTGAAGCTTTCTTT. Translating gives CASRPEGVRNTEAFF.

The CDR3 here is CASSLRPSGANVLTF. In nucleotides, the CDR3 is TGTGCCAGCAGTTTAAGGCCCTCTGGGGCCAACGTCCTGACTTTC. The V call is TRBV27, the J call TRBJ2-6, with no clear D. Germline V gene lookup returns CDR1 MNHEY and CDR2 SMNVEV (reference sequence). The CDR3 extends over 15 amino acids. The V end lost 2 bases, the J end lost 0 bases, and 5 bases lay between the germline ends.

The chain uses TRBV5-1 and TRBJ2-7, with D perhaps TRBD2 (6 bases). From germline, CDR1 is SGHRS and CDR2 YFSETQ. The V end was cut by 5 bases, the J end by 2 bases, with 14 bases between. This CDR3 spans 14 amino acids. CDR3 residues: CASRPVGGPYEQYF. CDR3 bases: TGCGCCAGCAGGCCGGTCGGAGGGCCCTACGAGCAGTACTTC.

Here the CDR3 DNA reads TGTGCCAGCACCGAAACCAGCGCCTCCTACAATGAGCAGTTCTTC. Amino acid sequence: CASTETSASYNEQFF. The chain links TRBV27 to TRBJ2-1; no reliable D call. This CDR3 region has 15 residues. CDR1 and CDR2 from the germline V gene are MNHEY and SMNVEV (reference sequence). The ends were cut back, 7 bases at V and 0 bases at J, with 13 bases in the middle.

The V call is TRBV30, the J call TRBJ2-7, with D perhaps being TRBD1 or TRBD2 (5 bases each). Trimming removed 0 bases at V and 9 bases at J, with 9 bases between. The V gene's germline CDR1 is GTSNPN and CDR2 SVGIG (reference sequence). The CDR3 spans 11 residues. This CDR3 reads CAWSVPGTQYF. Here the CDR3 DNA reads TGTGCCTGGAGTGTACCGGGGACGCAGTACTTC.

The J gene is TRBJ2-5, the V gene TRBV5-1, with 7 nucleotides matching TRBD2. The J call is in doubt because the DNA end fits TRBJ2-7 better. CDR1 and CDR2 from the germline V gene are SGHRS and YFSETQ. The CDR3 has 15 amino acids. CDR3 sequence (DNA): TGCGCCAGCAGCTTGGTAGGGACTACAGGACGCGAGCAGTACTTC. This encodes CASSLVGTTGREQYF.

The chain uses TRBV27 and TRBJ2-7; 7 nucleotides match TRBD1. Germline CDR1 and CDR2: MNHEY and SMNVEV (reference sequence). The CDR3 extends over 14 amino acids. The junction had 10 bases not matched to a gene; V was cut back by 5 bases and J by 6 bases. The CDR3 loop is CASSPQGVMFEQYF. The CDR3 region has the DNA TGTGCCAGCAGTCCCCAGGGGGTAATGTTCGAGCAGTACTTC.